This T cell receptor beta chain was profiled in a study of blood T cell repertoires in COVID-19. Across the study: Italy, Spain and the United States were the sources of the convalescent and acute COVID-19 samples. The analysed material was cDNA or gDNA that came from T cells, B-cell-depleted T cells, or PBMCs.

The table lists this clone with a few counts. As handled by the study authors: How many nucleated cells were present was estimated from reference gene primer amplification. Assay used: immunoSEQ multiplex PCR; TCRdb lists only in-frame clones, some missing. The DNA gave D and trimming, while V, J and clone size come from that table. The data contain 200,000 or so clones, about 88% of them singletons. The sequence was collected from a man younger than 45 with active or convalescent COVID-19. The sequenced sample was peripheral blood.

CDR3 bases: TGTGCCAGTAGTGACCAAACCGGGGGACGGGGGAGCAATCAGCCCCAGCATTTT. Translation gives CASSDQTGGRGSNQPQHF. The chain couples TRBV19 to TRBJ1-5, with a tentative D call TRBD1 (5 bases). The CDR3 is 18 amino acids. CDR1 and CDR2 from the germline V gene are LNHDA and SQIVND (reference sequence). V gave up 5 bases and J gave up 1 base, with 21 bases separating them.